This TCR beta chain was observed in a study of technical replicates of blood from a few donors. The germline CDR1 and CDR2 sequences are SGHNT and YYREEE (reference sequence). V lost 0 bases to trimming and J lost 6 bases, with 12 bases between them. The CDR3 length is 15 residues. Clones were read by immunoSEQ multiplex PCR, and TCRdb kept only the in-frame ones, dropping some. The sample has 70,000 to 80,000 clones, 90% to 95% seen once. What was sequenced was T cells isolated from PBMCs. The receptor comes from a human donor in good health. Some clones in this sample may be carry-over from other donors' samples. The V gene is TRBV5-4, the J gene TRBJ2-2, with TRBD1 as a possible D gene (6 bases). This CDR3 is CASSLGRGYPGELFF. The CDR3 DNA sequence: TGTGCCAGCAGCTTGGGCAGGGGATACCCCGGGGAGCTGTTTTTT.